The T cell receptor beta chain described here comes from a study of cytomegalovirus exposure and HLA in healthy donors. Study-level findings and limits: Altogether, about 160 TCR beta chains were recorded as cytomegalovirus-associated. Upon later analysis, TCR association rates were observed to vary by HLA locus, being highest for DRB1 and lowest for HLA-C. A later analysis linked a missense variant in DCLRE1C to the trimming of TCR beta V and J genes. Certain indistinguishable V segments, among them TRBV6-2 and TRBV6-3, were excluded.

This PCR relied on a set of 60 Vbeta primers and 13 Jbeta primers. Libraries were prepared by immunoSEQ multiplex PCR; TCRdb keeps only in-frame clonotypes and omits some of them. The profile shows about 150,000 clones, approximately 75% of them singletons. Of note for this clone: Its antigen is unidentified.

The J segment lost 0 bases and the V segment lost 0 bases, leaving 9 bases of the junction unmatched. Germline values: CDR1 SGDLS, CDR2 YYNGEE. The CDR3 is 19 residues long. The receptor comes from a man younger than 35 in good health and CMV-seronegative. Sequencing used PBMCs. The rearrangement joins TRBV9 to TRBJ2-1; 10 nucleotides agree with TRBD2. The CDR3 DNA reads as TGTGCCAGCAGCGTAGGGGCTAGCGGGGGCCCCCTCTCCTACAATGAGCAGTTCTTC. Its translation is CASSVGASGGPLSYNEQFF.